The next 25 T cell receptor beta chains were all read from a single sample in a study of post-analysis software for immune sequencing data. General study points: Patients used several TRBV segments, including TRBV5-6, TRBV5-1 and TRBV20-1, more often than controls.

No antigens are known for them. Unique molecular identifiers tagged the TCR beta cDNA libraries. TCRdb reanalysed the PCR reads using MiXCR and keeps one entry per CDR3 protein. The profile shows 400,000 to 500,000 distinct CDR3 sequences, less than 40% of them singletons. Sequenced: blood. The receptors come from a girl aged 2-10 years with multiple sclerosis.

This clonotype was recorded many times. The gene calls are TRBV27 and TRBJ2-2; D may match TRBD1 or TRBD2 (6 bases each). The CDR3 is made up of 21 amino acids. The V end was cut by 2 bases, the J end by 0 bases, with 25 bases between. Germline lookup yields CDR1 MNHEY and CDR2 SMNVEV (reference sequence). CDR3 nucleotides: TGTGCCAGCAGTTTACGACCGGGGGCTTACGTCTCCCTAGCGAACACCGGGGAGCTGTTTTTT. Protein sequence: CASSLRPGAYVSLANTGELFF.

V and J are TRBV29-1 and TRBJ2-7, with TRBD1 matching 8 bases. The J call may be faulty, since TRBJ2-4 better matches the DNA end. The CDR3 spans 15 residues. Germline values: CDR1 SQVTM, CDR2 ANQGSEA. CDR3 nucleotides: TGCAGCGTTGAAGGGATGGCAGGGGGCTCGAACATTCAGTACTTC. Amino acid sequence: CSVEGMAGGSNIQYF.

The chain couples TRBV24-1 to TRBJ2-5; TRBD1 or TRBD2 may be the D gene (7 bases each). CDR1 is KGHDR and CDR2 is SFDVKD in the germline V gene. This CDR3 has 14 residues. The V end lost 7 bases, the J end lost 4 bases, and 15 bases lay between the germline ends. The CDR3: CATRSTGEGETQYF. DNA of the CDR3: TGTGCCACCAGATCCACAGGGGAGGGAGAGACCCAGTACTTC.

This clonotype turned up a few times. The chain uses TRBV29-1 and TRBJ2-1; TRBD2 matches 7 bases. CDR1 and CDR2 (germline): SQVTM, ANQGSEA. With 1 base clipped from V and 3 bases from J, the junction kept 9 bases outside the gene matches. The CDR3 is 16 residues long. The chain's CDR3 is CSVEGSRTRVYNEQFF. The CDR3 region has the DNA TGCAGCGTTGAAGGGAGCAGGACTAGGGTCTACAATGAGCAGTTCTTC.

V usage is TRBV6-5 and J usage is TRBJ2-3, with 9 bases identical to TRBD2. Germline CDR1 MNHEY, CDR2 SVGAGI. V lost 0 bases, J lost 3 bases, and 7 bases stayed unmatched. CDR3 length: 17 residues. As DNA, the CDR3 is TGTGCCAGCAGTTACTCGCCTCTAGCGGGGACAACAGATACGCAGTATTTT. Its translation: CASSYSPLAGTTDTQYF.

This chain uses TRBV5-1 with TRBJ2-7, with 7 bases that match TRBD1. The CDR3 has 16 amino acids. Trimming removed 2 bases from V and 4 bases from J; junction bases left unmatched: 12. Germline V gene lookup returns CDR1 SGHRS and CDR2 YFSETQ. The CDR3 DNA is TGCGCCAGCAGCTTCAGTTACCGGGACAGAACGTACGAGCAGTACTTC. Its protein product is CASSFSYRDRTYEQYF.

V is TRBV28 and J is TRBJ2-1; perhaps TRBD2 as D (6 bases). The germline V gene has CDR1 MDHEN and CDR2 SYDVKM. The CDR3 runs to 18 residues. Trimming removed 5 bases at V and 4 bases at J, with 24 bases between. The CDR3 reads CASSPQTRTPRRYNEQFF. The DNA of the CDR3 is TGTGCCAGCAGTCCTCAGACTAGGACTCCCCGGAGATACAATGAGCAGTTCTTC.

Comment on this clonotype: At one of its ends the junction is not consistent with the germline gene, which may arise from a read error. This chain uses TRBV20-1 with TRBJ1-2; TRBD1 matches at 9 bases. The germline V gene encodes CDR1 DFQATT and CDR2 SNEGSKA (reference sequence). This CDR3 comprises 16 residues. The CDR3 sequence is CSARVEQGASNYGYTF. CDR3 in DNA: TGCAGTGCCAGAGTGGAACAGGGGGCATCTAACTATGGCTACACCTTC.

This clonotype was detected only a few times. The chain is built from TRBV2 and TRBJ2-4; 13 bases agree with TRBD2. Per germline, CDR1 SNHLY and CDR2 FYNNEI. V dropped 2 bases and J dropped 1; count of bases not matched to a gene: 8. CDR3 size: 19 residues. CDR3 nucleotides: TGTGCCAGCAGTGAAAGGCGACTAGCGGGAGGCCCGGCCAAAAACATTCAGTACTTC. It translates to CASSERRLAGGPAKNIQYF.

This clonotype turned up a few times. The chain has TRBV4-2 and TRBJ2-7; the D is unclear. V shed 0 bases and J shed 3 bases, with 9 bases lying between them. Germline V lookup: CDR1 LGHNA, CDR2 YNFKEQ. The CDR3 runs 14 residues. This CDR3 reads CASSQDLGYYEQYF. Here the CDR3 DNA reads TGTGCCAGCAGCCAAGATTTGGGGTACTACGAGCAGTACTTC.

This chain connects TRBV6-5 to TRBJ1-2; D unresolved. V lost 0 bases, J lost 3 bases, and 8 bases lay in between. CDR1 is MNHEY and CDR2 is SVGAGI in the germline V gene. The CDR3 runs 14 residues. CDR3: CASSYSTGYYGYTF. In DNA form, the CDR3 reads TGTGCCAGCAGTTACTCGACGGGGTACTATGGCTACACCTTC.

The chain has TRBV29-1 and TRBJ2-1, with TRBD2 identical over 10 bases. The CDR3 has 15 amino acids. V was pared by 4 bases and J by 1 base, with 4 bases of the junction left unmatched. Germline V lookup: CDR1 SQVTM, CDR2 ANQGSEA. CDR3 residues: CSVVGLADSYNEQFF. CDR3 nucleotide sequence: TGCAGCGTTGTTGGACTAGCGGATTCCTACAATGAGCAGTTCTTC.

This rearrangement joins TRBV28 to TRBJ2-7, with 10 positions matching TRBD1. From germline, CDR1 is MDHEN and CDR2 SYDVKM. There are 16 residues in the CDR3. J gave up 6 bases and V 8 bases, and 16 bases lay outside the gene matches. The CDR3 is CASEPDRGVRGREQYF. The CDR3 DNA reads as TGTGCCAGCGAGCCGGACAGGGGGGTCCGGGGCCGCGAGCAGTACTTC.

This clonotype came up a few times. CDR3 sequence (DNA): TGCAGCGTTGCCCGGGACAGTACCTACGAGCAGTACTTC. Translation: CSVARDSTYEQYF. V is TRBV29-1 and J is TRBJ2-7, with 7 positions matching TRBD1. This CDR3 has 13 amino acids. Germline CDR1 SQVTM, CDR2 ANQGSEA. Trimming at V came to 4 bases and at J to 2 bases, leaving 5 bases not matched to a gene.

This clonotype has a handful of counts. The chain recombines TRBV12-5 with TRBJ2-7; D perhaps matches TRBD2 (5 bases). The germline V gene encodes CDR1 LGHNT and CDR2 FRNRAP. Trimming left V 3 bases short and J 6 bases short, with 9 bases between. This CDR3 spans 12 amino acids. CDR3 protein: CASGFARGEQYF. CDR3 DNA sequence: TGTGCTAGTGGTTTCGCACGGGGCGAGCAGTACTTC.

This chain joins TRBV9 and TRBJ1-6, with a weak D call TRBD1 (6 bases). The CDR3 spans 18 residues. V shed 4 bases and J shed 0 bases, with 17 bases lying between them. Per the germline V gene, CDR1 is SGDLS and CDR2 is YYNGEE. The CDR3 sequence is CASSPGQGTSSYNSPLHF. The CDR3 region has the DNA TGTGCCAGCAGCCCCGGGCAGGGGACGAGCTCCTATAATTCACCCCTCCACTTT.

The gene calls are TRBV6-2 or TRBV6-3 and TRBJ2-4, with 12 bases lining up with TRBD1. CDR3 length equals 17 residues. Germline lookup yields CDR1 MNHEY and CDR2 SVGEGT. Trimming removed 5 bases from V and 1 base from J; junction bases left unmatched: 6. The CDR3 nucleotides are TGTGCCAGCAGTCCTCGGGACAGGGGGCTTGCCAAAAACATTCAGTACTTC. Translating gives CASSPRDRGLAKNIQYF.

The J gene is TRBJ1-2, the V gene TRBV29-1; D gene ambiguous. The length of the CDR3 is 12 residues. V lost 3 bases, J lost 0 bases, and 5 bases lay in between. The germline CDR1 and CDR2 sequences are SQVTM and ANQGSEA. The CDR3 nucleotides are TGCAGCGTTGACGTACCTAACTATGGCTACACCTTC. It is translated as CSVDVPNYGYTF. Full variable domain (missing parts from reference TRBV29-1 and TRBJ1-2): SAVISQKPSRDICQRGTSLTIQCQVDSQVTMMFWYRQQPGQSLTLIATANQGSEATYESGFVIDKFPISRPNLTFSTLTVSNMSPEDSSIYLCSVDVPNYGYTFGSGTRLTVV.

This clonotype occurred a few times. The rearrangement uses TRBV5-1 and TRBJ2-7; the match to TRBD1 covers 8 bases. Losses at the gene ends were 4 bases for V and 2 bases for J; bases not matched to a gene: 5. The V gene's germline CDR1 is SGHRS and CDR2 YFSETQ. The CDR3 totals 14 residues. The CDR3 is CASSLGQVTYEQYF. Here the CDR3 DNA reads TGCGCCAGCAGCCTGGGACAGGTTACCTACGAGCAGTACTTC.

This clonotype was seen a few times. J is TRBJ2-1 and V is TRBV29-1; tentative D call: TRBD2 (6 bases). Germline V lookup: CDR1 SQVTM, CDR2 ANQGSEA. This CDR3 spans 17 amino acids. V was shortened by 6 bases and J by 7 bases, with 28 bases between the two germline ends. The CDR3, as DNA: TGCAGCGTGATCCCCCTTCAGCGGGTCGGGGCTGGGAATGAGCAGTTCTTC. This codes for CSVIPLQRVGAGNEQFF.

This sequence joins TRBV5-1 and TRBJ1-6; a possible D gene is TRBD1 (5 bases). CDR1 and CDR2 (germline): SGHRS, YFSETQ. Between the trimmed V and J ends, which lost 0 bases and 5 bases, there was a span of 12 bases. This CDR3 comprises 16 residues. In nucleotides, the CDR3 is TGCGCCAGCAGCTTGGGGCCGCAGGGAAATAATTCACCCCTCCACTTT. As protein: CASSLGPQGNNSPLHF.

The genes are TRBV7-9 and TRBJ2-1; 12 bases line up with TRBD2. J lost 6 bases, V lost 8 bases, and 5 bases had no gene match. CDR3 length: 14 amino acids. CDR1 is SEHNR, CDR2 FQNEAQ, per germline (reference sequence). CDR3 residues: CASELAGGFNEQFF. The CDR3 nucleotides are TGTGCCAGCGAACTAGCGGGAGGATTCAATGAGCAGTTCTTC.

This clonotype was recorded once. The CDR3 loop is CASREDRGTEAFF. The CDR3 coding sequence is TGTGCCAGCAGGGAGGACAGGGGAACTGAAGCTTTCTTT. V gene TRBV4-2 combines with J gene TRBJ2-1, with 9 bases identical to TRBD1. Near its end, the DNA agrees better with TRBJ1-1, so the J call may be wrong. Germline CDR1 LGHNA, CDR2 YNFKEQ. The CDR3 totals 13 residues.

This clonotype was seen only a few times. The V and J genes are TRBV7-9 and TRBJ2-1, with D perhaps matching TRBD1 or TRBD2 (6 bases each). The CDR3 is 12 residues long. The germline V gene has CDR1 SEHNR and CDR2 FQNEAQ (reference sequence). V lost 0 bases, J lost 10 bases, and 7 bases lay in between. This CDR3 reads CASSLAGGEQFF. Here the CDR3 DNA reads TGTGCCAGCAGCTTAGCGGGGGGCGAGCAGTTCTTC.

This chain uses TRBV12-3 or TRBV12-4 with TRBJ1-5, with D hard to call. The germline V and J ends were trimmed by 3 bases and 4 bases, with 10 bases remaining between them. This CDR3 has 14 residues. CDR3 sequence reads: CASSLFPGNQPQHF. CDR3 bases: TGTGCCAGCAGTTTGTTTCCCGGGAATCAGCCCCAGCATTTT.